A single sample gave rise to the 14 T cell receptor beta chains below, sequenced in a study of blood T cell repertoires in COVID-19. Profiling relied on immunoSEQ multiplex PCR, and the TCRdb table lists in-frame clones only, not all of them. The repertoire holds fewer than 40,000 clones, with approximately 91% as singletons. The sequenced sample consisted of peripheral blood. These receptors originate from a woman aged 80 or over with active or convalescent COVID-19.

This rearrangement joins TRBV5-1 to TRBJ1-6; D ambiguous. This CDR3 has 16 amino acids. Deletions cut 4 bases from V and 0 bases from J, with 11 bases between. Germline assignment: CDR1 SGHRS and CDR2 YFSETQ. The CDR3 reads CASSGPTDSYNSPLHF. The CDR3, as DNA: TGCGCCAGCAGCGGGCCTACGGACTCCTATAATTCACCCCTCCACTTT. Supplemented by reference TRBV5-1 and TRBJ1-6, the full variable domain reads KAGVTQTPRYLIKTRGQQVTLSCSPISGHRSVSWYQQTPGQGLQFLFEYFSETQRNKGNFPGRFSGRQFSNSRSEMNVSTLELGDSALYLCASSGPTDSYNSPLHFGNGTRLTVT.

The chain couples TRBV7-2 to TRBJ1-5; D gene uncertain. The V and J ends lost 1 base and 2 bases respectively, with 9 bases between them. Looked up from germline, CDR1 is SGHTA and CDR2 is FQGNSA. The CDR3 extends over 15 amino acids. The CDR3: CASSLVRQGNQPQHF. CDR3 DNA: TGTGCCAGCAGCTTAGTTAGGCAGGGCAATCAGCCCCAGCATTTT.

The chain is built from TRBV2 and TRBJ1-4; no firm D call. Germline V CDR1 and CDR2: SNHLY, FYNNEI. V lost 6 bases and J lost 0, with 17 bases in between. The CDR3 extends over 17 amino acids. The CDR3 nucleotides read TGTGCCAGCAGGAGGTACCGAGAGGGCACAACTAATGAAAAACTGTTTTTT. Protein product: CASRRYREGTTNEKLFF.

The rearrangement uses TRBV10-3 and TRBJ2-7; 13 bases are shared with TRBD2. The CDR3 spans 14 residues. The V gene end was trimmed by 6 bases and the J gene end by 7 bases; junction bases not matched to a gene: 6. The germline V gene encodes CDR1 ENHRY and CDR2 SYGVKD. The CDR3 sequence is CAISLETSGGEQYF. In DNA, the CDR3 is TGTGCCATCAGCCTTGAGACTAGCGGGGGGGAGCAGTACTTC.

This clone is a singleton in its sample. The J gene is TRBJ2-1, the V gene TRBV5-1; 13 nucleotides agree with TRBD2. Unmatched junction bases numbered 5, after V lost 3 bases and J lost 2 bases. Germline V gives CDR1 SGHRS, CDR2 YFSETQ. The CDR3 covers 17 residues. CDR3 in amino acids: CASSSLTSGGPYNEQFF. CDR3 in DNA: TGCGCCAGCAGCTCCCTGACTAGCGGGGGGCCCTACAATGAGCAGTTCTTC.

The genes are TRBV7-2 and TRBJ2-1; D unclear. Germline V gene sequence: CDR1 SGHTA, CDR2 FQGNSA. The CDR3 consists of 13 residues. Trimming removed 1 base from V and 9 bases from J, with 10 bases in between. The CDR3 DNA sequence: TGTGCCAGCAGCTTAGGTTTAGCAGTTGAGCAGTTCTTC. Residues: CASSLGLAVEQFF.

This chain uses TRBV7-6 with TRBJ2-3; 7 bases map to TRBD2. The V gene end was trimmed by 1 base and the J gene end by 0 bases; junction bases not matched to a gene: 4. The CDR3 is made up of 16 amino acids. Per germline, CDR1 SGHVS and CDR2 FNYEAQ. The CDR3 loop is CASSLGTGGSTDTQYF. The CDR3 nucleotides read TGTGCCAGCAGCTTAGGAACGGGGGGAAGCACAGATACGCAGTATTTT.

The chain is built from TRBV6-5 and TRBJ2-7, with D uncertain. Trimming pared 7 bases from V and 7 bases from J, leaving 11 bases between. CDR3 length: 11 amino acids. The germline V gene encodes CDR1 MNHEY and CDR2 SVGAGI. Here the CDR3 DNA reads TGTGCCAGCAAAGACTGGAAGGAGCAGTACTTC. It is translated as CASKDWKEQYF.

The chain joins TRBV4-2 to TRBJ2-1, with 8 bases that match TRBD2. The CDR3 is made up of 16 amino acids. Germline V gene sequence: CDR1 LGHNA, CDR2 YNFKEQ. J was trimmed by 4 bases and V by 1 base; bases with no gene match: 6. CDR3 bases: TGTGCCAGCAGCCAAGTTAATGCGGGGGGTTACAATGAGCAGTTCTTC. This sequence encodes CASSQVNAGGYNEQFF.

The rearrangement joins TRBV6-1 to TRBJ1-5; no definite D call. The CDR3 is made up of 13 amino acids. Germline lookup yields CDR1 MNHNS and CDR2 SASEGT. The germline V and J ends were trimmed by 0 bases and 6 bases, with 6 bases remaining between them. The CDR3 DNA reads as TGTGCCAGCAGTGAAGCCCCCCGTCAGCCCCAGCATTTT. Its translation: CASSEAPRQPQHF.

This chain joins TRBV27 and TRBJ2-2, with a weak D call TRBD1 (6 bases). V was shortened by 5 bases and J by 3 bases, with 19 bases between the two germline ends. Germline assignment: CDR1 MNHEY and CDR2 SMNVEV (reference sequence). CDR3 length equals 17 residues. CDR3 bases: TGTGCCAGCAGTCATCAGACAGGTGCCCCGGACACCGGGGAGCTGTTTTTT. It codes for CASSHQTGAPDTGELFF.

This chain joins TRBV9 and TRBJ2-2; D is ambiguous. The CDR3 is made up of 14 amino acids. The germline CDR1 and CDR2 sequences are SGDLS and YYNGEE. V lost 7 bases to trimming and J lost 5 bases, with 15 bases between them. CDR3 protein: CASDRNGLTGELFF. DNA for the CDR3: TGTGCCAGCGATCGGAATGGGCTGACCGGGGAGCTGTTTTTT. Full variable domain (rest looked up from reference TRBV9 and TRBJ2-2): DSGVTQTPKHLITATGQRVTLRCSPRSGDLSVYWYQQSLDQGLQFLIQYYNGEERAKGNILERFSAQQFPDLHSELNLSSLELGDSALYFCASDRNGLTGELFFGEGSRLTVL.

The rearrangement links TRBV3-1 (or the pseudogene TRBV3-2) to TRBJ2-6; D is perhaps TRBD1 (5 bases). CDR1 is LGHDT, CDR2 YNNKEL, per germline (reference sequence). The V end was cut by 6 bases, the J end by 1 base, with 7 bases between. This CDR3 is 14 amino acids long. CDR3 region: CASSQGSGANVLTF. CDR3 bases: TGTGCCAGCAGTCAGGGTTCTGGGGCCAACGTCCTGACTTTC.

V is TRBV30 and J is TRBJ2-2; D is possibly TRBD2 (5 bases). CDR1 GTSNPN and CDR2 SVGIG come from the germline V gene (reference sequence). Trimming pared 2 bases from V and 4 bases from J, leaving 17 bases between. The CDR3 has 16 residues. The CDR3 bases are TGTGCCTGGAGTTCGGGGAGAGGCGCGAGCACCGGGGAGCTGTTTTTT. Encoded protein: CAWSSGRGASTGELFF.